The T cell receptor beta chain described here comes from a study of T cells in Graves' hyperthyroidism and ophthalmopathy. Per germline, CDR1 LGHNA and CDR2 YSLEER. The CDR3 loop spans 15 amino acids. The junction had 6 bases not matched to a gene; V was cut back by 1 base and J by 7 bases. Amplified TCR beta CDR3 regions derived from RNA transcripts. HTBI primers were the set used in a first-round RT-PCR of the TCR CDR3. In TCRdb, the multiplex PCR reads were re-called with MiXCR into one record per CDR3 protein. The top ten clones hold approximately 18% of a sample with about 560,000 distinct CDR3 sequences, roughly 17% of them seen once. On the basis of clinical symptoms, serum thyroxine and TRAb, thyroid ultrasound and orbital computed tomography, diagnoses were made.

The clonotype originates from a woman aged 18-30 years with Graves' hyperthyroidism. This sequence joins TRBV4-3 and TRBJ2-1, with 8 positions matching TRBD1. Sequencing was done on a sample of blood. The chain's CDR3 is CASSQAGGARNEQFF. The CDR3 DNA follows: TGCGCCAGCAGCCAAGCAGGGGGCGCAAGAAATGAGCAGTTCTTC.